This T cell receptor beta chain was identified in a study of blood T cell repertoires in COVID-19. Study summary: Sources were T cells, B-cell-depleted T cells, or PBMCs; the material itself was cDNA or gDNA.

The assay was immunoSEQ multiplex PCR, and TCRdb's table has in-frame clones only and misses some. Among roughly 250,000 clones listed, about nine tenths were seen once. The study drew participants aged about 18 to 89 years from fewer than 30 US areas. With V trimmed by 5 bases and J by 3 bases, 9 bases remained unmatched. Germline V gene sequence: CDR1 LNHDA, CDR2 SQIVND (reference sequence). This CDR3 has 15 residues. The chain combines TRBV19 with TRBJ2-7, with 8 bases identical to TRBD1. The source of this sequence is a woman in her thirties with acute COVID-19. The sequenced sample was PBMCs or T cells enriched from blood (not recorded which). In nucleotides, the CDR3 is TGTGCCAGTAGTGACAGGGGAAATCGTGACTACGAGCAGTACTTC. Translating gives CASSDRGNRDYEQYF. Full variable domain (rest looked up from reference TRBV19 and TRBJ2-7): DGGITQSPKYLFRKEGQNVTLSCEQNLNHDAMYWYRQDPGQGLRLIYYSQIVNDFQKGDIAEGYSVSREKKESFPLTVTSAQKNPTAFYLCASSDRGNRDYEQYFGPGTRLTVT.